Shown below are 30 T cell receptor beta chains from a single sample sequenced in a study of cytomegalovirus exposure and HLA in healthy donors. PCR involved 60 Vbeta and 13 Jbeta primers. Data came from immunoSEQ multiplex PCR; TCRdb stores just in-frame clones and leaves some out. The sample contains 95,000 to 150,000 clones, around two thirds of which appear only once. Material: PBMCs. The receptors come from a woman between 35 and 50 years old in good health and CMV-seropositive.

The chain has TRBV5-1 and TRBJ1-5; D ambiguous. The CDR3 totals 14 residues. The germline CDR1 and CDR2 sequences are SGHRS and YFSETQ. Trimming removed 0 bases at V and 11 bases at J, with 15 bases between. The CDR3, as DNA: TGCGCCAGCAGCTTGGAGGTGGGCTCGGGGTCCCAGCATTTT. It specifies CASSLEVGSGSQHF.

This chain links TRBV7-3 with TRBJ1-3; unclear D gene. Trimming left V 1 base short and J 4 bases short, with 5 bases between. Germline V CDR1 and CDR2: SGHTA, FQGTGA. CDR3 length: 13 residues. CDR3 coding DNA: TGTGCCAGCAGCTTAAATGAGGGAAACACCATATATTTT. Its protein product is CASSLNEGNTIYF.

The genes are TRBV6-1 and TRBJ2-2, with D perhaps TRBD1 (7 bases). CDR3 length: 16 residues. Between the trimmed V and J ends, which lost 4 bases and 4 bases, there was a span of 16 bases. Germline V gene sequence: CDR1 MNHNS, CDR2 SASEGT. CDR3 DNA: TGTGCCAGCAGTGCCCAGGGGGGTGTGTCCACCGGGGAGCTGTTTTTT. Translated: CASSAQGGVSTGELFF.

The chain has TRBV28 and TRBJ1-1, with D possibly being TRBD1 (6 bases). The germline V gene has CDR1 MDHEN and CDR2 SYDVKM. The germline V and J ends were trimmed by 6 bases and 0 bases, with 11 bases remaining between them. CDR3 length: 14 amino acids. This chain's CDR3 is CASSRTVMNTEAFF. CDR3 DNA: TGTGCCAGCAGCAGGACAGTAATGAACACTGAAGCTTTCTTT.

Here the CDR3 reads CAYMEQTTGELFF. The DNA of the CDR3 is TGTGCCTACATGGAACAGACAACCGGGGAGCTGTTTTTT. The genes are TRBV30 and TRBJ2-2, with D unclear. Trimming removed 7 bases from V and 5 bases from J, with 14 bases in between. This CDR3 is built from 13 residues. Germline assignment: CDR1 GTSNPN and CDR2 SVGIG (reference sequence).

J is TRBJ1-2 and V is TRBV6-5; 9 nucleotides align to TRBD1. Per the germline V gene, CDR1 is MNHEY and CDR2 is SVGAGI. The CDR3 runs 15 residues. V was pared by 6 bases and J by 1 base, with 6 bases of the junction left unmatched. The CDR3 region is CASRKQGALNYGYTF. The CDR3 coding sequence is TGTGCCAGCAGAAAACAGGGGGCCCTTAACTATGGCTACACCTTC.

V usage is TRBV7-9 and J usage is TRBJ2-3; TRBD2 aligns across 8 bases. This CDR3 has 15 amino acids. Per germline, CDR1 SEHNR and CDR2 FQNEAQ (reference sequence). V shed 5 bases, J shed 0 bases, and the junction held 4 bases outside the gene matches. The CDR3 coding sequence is TGTGCCAGCAGCCTTCGCGGGAGGAGCACAGATACGCAGTATTTT. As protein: CASSLRGRSTDTQYF.

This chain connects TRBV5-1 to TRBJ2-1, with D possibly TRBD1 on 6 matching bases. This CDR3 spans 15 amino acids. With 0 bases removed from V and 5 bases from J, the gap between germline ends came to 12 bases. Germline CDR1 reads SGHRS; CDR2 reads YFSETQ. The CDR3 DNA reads TGCGCCAGCAGCTTGGTTCAGGGGATGAACAATGAGCAGTTCTTC. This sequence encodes CASSLVQGMNNEQFF.

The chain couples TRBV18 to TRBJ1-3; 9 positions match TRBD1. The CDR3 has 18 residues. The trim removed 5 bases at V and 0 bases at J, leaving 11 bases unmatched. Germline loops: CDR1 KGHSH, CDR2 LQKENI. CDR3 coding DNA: TGTGCCAGCTCAGCAATCGGGACAGGGACAGGCTCTGGAAACACCATATATTTT. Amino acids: CASSAIGTGTGSGNTIYF.

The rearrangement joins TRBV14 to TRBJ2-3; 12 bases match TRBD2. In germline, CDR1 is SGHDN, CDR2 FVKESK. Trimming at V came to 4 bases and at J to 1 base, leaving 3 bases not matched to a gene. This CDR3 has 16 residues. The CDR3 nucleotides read TGTGCCAGCAGCCCGGCTAGCGGGGGGGGCACAGATACGCAGTATTTT. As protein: CASSPASGGGTDTQYF.

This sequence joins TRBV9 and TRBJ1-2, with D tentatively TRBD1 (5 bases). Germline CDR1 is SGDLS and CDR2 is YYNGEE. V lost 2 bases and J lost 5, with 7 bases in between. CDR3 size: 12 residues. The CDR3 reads CASSVSGYGYTF. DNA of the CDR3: TGTGCCAGCAGCGTTTCAGGGTATGGCTACACCTTC.

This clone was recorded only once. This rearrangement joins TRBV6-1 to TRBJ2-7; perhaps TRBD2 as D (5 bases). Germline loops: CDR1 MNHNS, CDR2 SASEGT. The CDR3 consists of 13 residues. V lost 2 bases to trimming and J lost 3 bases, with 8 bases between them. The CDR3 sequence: CASSEREYYEQYF. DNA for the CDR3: TGTGCCAGCAGTGAACGGGAATACTACGAGCAGTACTTC.

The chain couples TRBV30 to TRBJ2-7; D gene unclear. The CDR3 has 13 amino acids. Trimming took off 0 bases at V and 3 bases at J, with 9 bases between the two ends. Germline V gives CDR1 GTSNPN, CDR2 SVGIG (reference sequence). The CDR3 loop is CAWSVPPYYEQYF. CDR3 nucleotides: TGTGCCTGGAGTGTACCCCCCTACTACGAGCAGTACTTC.

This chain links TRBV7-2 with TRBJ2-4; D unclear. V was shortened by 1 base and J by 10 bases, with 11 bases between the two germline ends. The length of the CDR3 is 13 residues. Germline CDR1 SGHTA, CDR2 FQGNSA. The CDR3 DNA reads TGTGCCAGCAGCTTAGAGTTAGCTTTAATTCAGTACTTC. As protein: CASSLELALIQYF.

DNA of the CDR3: TGTGCCTGGAACCCGGGGTACAATGAGCAGTTCTTC. Protein sequence: CAWNPGYNEQFF. The rearrangement links TRBV30 to TRBJ2-1; perhaps TRBD2 as D (5 bases). CDR3 size: 12 residues. Germline loops: CDR1 GTSNPN, CDR2 SVGIG (reference sequence). V was cut by 4 bases and J by 4 bases, with 8 bases left in between. Using reference TRBV30 and TRBJ2-1 for the parts outside the CDR3, the full variable domain is SQTIHQWPATLVQPVGSPLSLECTVEGTSNPNLYWYRQAAGRGLQLLFYSVGIGQISSEVPQNLSASRPQDRQFILSSKKLLLSDSGFYLCAWNPGYNEQFFGPGTRLTVL.

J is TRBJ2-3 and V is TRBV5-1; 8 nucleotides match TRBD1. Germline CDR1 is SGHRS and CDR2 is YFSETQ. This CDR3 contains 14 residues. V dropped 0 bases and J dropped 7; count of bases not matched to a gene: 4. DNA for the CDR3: TGCGCCAGCAGCTTGGCTGACAGGGGTAATACGCAGTATTTT. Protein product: CASSLADRGNTQYF.

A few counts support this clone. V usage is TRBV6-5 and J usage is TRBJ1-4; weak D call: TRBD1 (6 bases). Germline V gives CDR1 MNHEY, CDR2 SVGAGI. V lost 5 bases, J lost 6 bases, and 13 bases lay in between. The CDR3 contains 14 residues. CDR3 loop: CASSRGKWDEKLFF. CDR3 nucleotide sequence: TGTGCCAGCAGTAGGGGGAAATGGGATGAAAAACTGTTTTTT.

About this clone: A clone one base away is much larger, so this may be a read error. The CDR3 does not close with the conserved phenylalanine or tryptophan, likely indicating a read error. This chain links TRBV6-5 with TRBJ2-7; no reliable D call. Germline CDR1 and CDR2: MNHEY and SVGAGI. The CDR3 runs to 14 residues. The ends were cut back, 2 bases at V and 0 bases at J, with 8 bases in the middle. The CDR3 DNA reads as TGTGCCAGCAGTTACGAGGCTTCCTCCTACGAGCAGTACCTC. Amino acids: CASSYEASSYEQYL.

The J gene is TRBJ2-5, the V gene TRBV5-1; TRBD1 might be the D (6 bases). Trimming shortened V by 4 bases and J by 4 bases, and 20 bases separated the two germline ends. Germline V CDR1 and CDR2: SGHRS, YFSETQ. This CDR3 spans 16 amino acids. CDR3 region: CASSVVTGSSRETQYF. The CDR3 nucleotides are TGCGCCAGCAGCGTGGTTACAGGGAGTTCCCGAGAGACCCAGTACTTC.

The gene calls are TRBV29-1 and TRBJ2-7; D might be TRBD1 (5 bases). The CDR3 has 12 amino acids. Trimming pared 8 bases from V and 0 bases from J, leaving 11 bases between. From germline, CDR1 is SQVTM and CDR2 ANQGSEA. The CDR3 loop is CSFGHTSYEQYF. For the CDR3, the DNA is TGCAGCTTCGGACATACCTCCTACGAGCAGTACTTC.

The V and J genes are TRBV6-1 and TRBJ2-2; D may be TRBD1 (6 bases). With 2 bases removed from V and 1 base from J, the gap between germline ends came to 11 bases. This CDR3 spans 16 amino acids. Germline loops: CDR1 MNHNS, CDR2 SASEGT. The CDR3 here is CASSERAGVNTGELFF. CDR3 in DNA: TGTGCCAGCAGTGAAAGGGCAGGGGTGAACACCGGGGAGCTGTTTTTT.

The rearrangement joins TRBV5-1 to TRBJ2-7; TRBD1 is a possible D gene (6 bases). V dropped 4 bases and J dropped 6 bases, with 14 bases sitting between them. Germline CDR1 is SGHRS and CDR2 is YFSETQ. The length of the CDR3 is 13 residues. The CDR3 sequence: CASSLGQIGEQYF. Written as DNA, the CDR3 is TGCGCCAGCAGCCTCGGACAGATCGGCGAGCAGTACTTC.

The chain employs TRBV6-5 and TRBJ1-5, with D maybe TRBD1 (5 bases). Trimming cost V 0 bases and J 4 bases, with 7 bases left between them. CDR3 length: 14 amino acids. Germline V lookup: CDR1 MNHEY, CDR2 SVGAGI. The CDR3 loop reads CASSYSGGNQPQHF. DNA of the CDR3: TGTGCCAGCAGTTACTCGGGGGGTAATCAGCCCCAGCATTTT.

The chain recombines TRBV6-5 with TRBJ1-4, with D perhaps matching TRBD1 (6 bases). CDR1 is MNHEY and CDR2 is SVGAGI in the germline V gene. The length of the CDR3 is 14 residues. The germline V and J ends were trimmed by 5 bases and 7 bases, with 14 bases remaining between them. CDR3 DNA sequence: TGTGCCAGCAGTCCTCGGACAGTTACTGAAAAACTGTTTTTT. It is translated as CASSPRTVTEKLFF.

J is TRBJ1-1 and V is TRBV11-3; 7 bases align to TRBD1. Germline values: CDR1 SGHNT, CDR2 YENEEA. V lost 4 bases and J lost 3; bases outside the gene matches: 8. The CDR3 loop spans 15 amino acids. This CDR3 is CASSYTGVGYTEAFF. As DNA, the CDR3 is TGTGCCAGCAGCTATACAGGGGTCGGATACACTGAAGCTTTCTTT.

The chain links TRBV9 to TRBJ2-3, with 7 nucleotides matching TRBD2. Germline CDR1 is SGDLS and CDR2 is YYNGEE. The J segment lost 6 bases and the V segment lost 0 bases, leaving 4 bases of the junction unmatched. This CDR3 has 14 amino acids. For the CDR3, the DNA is TGTGCCAGCAGCGTAGGGACTAGGGCGGATACGCAGTATTTT. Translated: CASSVGTRADTQYF.

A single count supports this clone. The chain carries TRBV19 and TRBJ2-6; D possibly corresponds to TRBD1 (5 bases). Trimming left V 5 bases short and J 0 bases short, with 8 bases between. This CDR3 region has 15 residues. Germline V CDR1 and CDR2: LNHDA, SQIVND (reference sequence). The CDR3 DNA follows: TGTGCCAGTAGTCGCCAGGGCTCTGGGGCCAACGTCCTGACTTTC. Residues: CASSRQGSGANVLTF.

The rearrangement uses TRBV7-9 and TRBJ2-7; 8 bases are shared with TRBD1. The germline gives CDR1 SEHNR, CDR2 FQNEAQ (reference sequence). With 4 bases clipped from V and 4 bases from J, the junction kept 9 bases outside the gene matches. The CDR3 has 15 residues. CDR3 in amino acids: CASSSLLQGVYEQYF. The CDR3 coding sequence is TGTGCCAGCAGCTCACTCCTACAGGGGGTATACGAGCAGTACTTC. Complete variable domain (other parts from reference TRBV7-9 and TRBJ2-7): DTGVSQNPRHKITKRGQNVTFRCDPISEHNRLYWYRQTLGQGPEFLTYFQNEAQLEKSRLLSDRFSAERPKGSFSTLEIQRTEQGDSAMYLCASSSLLQGVYEQYFGPGTRLTVT.

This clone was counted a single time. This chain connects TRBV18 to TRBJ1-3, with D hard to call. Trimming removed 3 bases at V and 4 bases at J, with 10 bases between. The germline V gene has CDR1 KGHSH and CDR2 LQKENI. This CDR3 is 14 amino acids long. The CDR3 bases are TGTGCCAGCTCACCTCTAGATGGGGGAAACACCATATATTTT. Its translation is CASSPLDGGNTIYF.

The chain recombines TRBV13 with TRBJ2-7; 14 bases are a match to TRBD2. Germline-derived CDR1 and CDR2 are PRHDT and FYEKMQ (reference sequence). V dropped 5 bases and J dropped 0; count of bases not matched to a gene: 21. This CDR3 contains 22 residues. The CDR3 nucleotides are TGTGCCAGCAGCCTAACACCGATGATGCAGGGGACTAGCGGGGGAAGCTCCTACGAGCAGTACTTC. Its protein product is CASSLTPMMQGTSGGSSYEQYF.